The rows below give T cell receptor beta chains drawn from one sample of a study of OX40 agonist ivuxolimab in advanced cancers. The repertoire was sequenced with immunoSEQ multiplex PCR; TCRdb's copy has only in-frame clones and lacks some. The table lists 20,000 to 30,000 clones, 65% to 80% of them singletons. This material consisted of CD4+ or CD8+ T cells sorted from blood, taken in a trial of the OX40 agonist ivuxolimab. These receptor sequences come from an adult with an advanced solid tumor such as melanoma, head and neck, liver or kidney cancer. Each CDR3 is given with its conserved first and last residue. A D gene is named only where the DNA matches it firmly. Clone size is shown for a subset of rows, as once, few, many or a class of expanded clone.

D: .
V: TRBV7-2
J: TRBJ1-1
size: .
DNA: TGTGCCAGCAGCACTAACCCACCAGGGGCCGGGACTGAAGCTTTCTTT
CDR3: CASSTNPPGAGTEAFF

D: .
V: TRBV19
J: TRBJ2-6
size: .
DNA: TGTGCCAGTTTAGGCATTTCTGGGGCCAACGTCCTGACTTTC
CDR3: CASLGISGANVLTF

D: TRBD1
V: TRBV19
J: TRBJ2-7
size: .
DNA: TGTGTCAGTAGTAGGACAGGGTCCCCCTCCTACGAGCAGTACTTC
CDR3: CVSSRTGSPSYEQYF

D: TRBD1
V: TRBV25-1
J: TRBJ1-2
size: .
DNA: TGTGCCAGCAGTGCGGGTCCAGGGGGTAGTGGCTACACCTTC
CDR3: CASSAGPGGSGYTF

D: .
V: TRBV29-1
J: TRBJ1-2
size: few
DNA: TGCAGCGCCGGACAGAACCACTATGGCTACACCTTC
CDR3: CSAGQNHYGYTF

D: .
V: TRBV7-2
J: TRBJ1-2
size: .
DNA: TGTGCCACCTCAGCTTACTATGGCTACACCTTC
CDR3: CATSAYYGYTF

D: TRBD2
V: TRBV7-6
J: TRBJ2-3
size: .
DNA: TGTGCCAGCAGCGCAGGACTAGCAGAGACAGATACGCAGTATTTT
CDR3: CASSAGLAETDTQYF

D: .
V: TRBV29-1
J: TRBJ1-3
size: .
DNA: TGCAGCGTTGAAGAAGGGGTGGACAGAGGAAACACCATATATTTT
CDR3: CSVEEGVDRGNTIYF

D: .
V: TRBV5-6
J: TRBJ2-2
size: .
DNA: TGTGCCAGCAACTCGCACGTGGTAGGGGAGCTGTTTTTT
CDR3: CASNSHVVGELFF

D: .
V: TRBV19
J: TRBJ1-2
size: .
DNA: TGTGCCAGTAGTATAGATAAGTCGGCAGGGCTAAACTATGGCTACACCTTC
CDR3: CASSIDKSAGLNYGYTF

D: .
V: TRBV5-1
J: TRBJ1-3
size: .
DNA: TGCGCCAGCAGCTTGGGCGACAGTTTCTCTGGAAACACCATATATTTT
CDR3: CASSLGDSFSGNTIYF

D: .
V: TRBV6-6
J: TRBJ1-4
size: .
DNA: TGTGCCAGTCGGACCGAGGCAACTAATGAAAAACTGTTTTTT
CDR3: CASRTEATNEKLFF

D: .
V: TRBV5-4
J: TRBJ2-3
size: once
DNA: TGTGCCAGCAGCTCCGCGGGCACAGATACGCAGTATTTT
CDR3: CASSSAGTDTQYF

D: TRBD1
V: TRBV6-6
J: TRBJ1-2
size: .
DNA: TGTGCCAGCACTACAACAGGGGGCGGCGGCTACACCTTC
CDR3: CASTTTGGGGYTF

D: .
V: TRBV7-9
J: TRBJ1-2
size: .
DNA: TGTGCCAGCAACTTTCCGTGGCAGGGAAACTATGGCTACACCTTC
CDR3: CASNFPWQGNYGYTF

D: .
V: TRBV6-1
J: TRBJ1-5
size: .
DNA: TGTGCCAGCAGTGGAAGTCAGCCCCAGCATTTT
CDR3: CASSGSQPQHF

D: .
V: TRBV18
J: TRBJ2-1
size: .
DNA: TGTGCCAGCTCACCGATTAAAGCGGGTGAGCAGTTCTTC
CDR3: CASSPIKAGEQFF

D: TRBD1
V: TRBV18
J: TRBJ1-1
size: .
DNA: TGTGCCAGCTCAACAGGGGCCAGAAACACTGAAGCTTTCTTT
CDR3: CASSTGARNTEAFF

D: .
V: TRBV5-1
J: TRBJ1-2
size: .
DNA: TGCGCCAGCAGCTTAATATCTAACTATGGCTACACCTTC
CDR3: CASSLISNYGYTF

D: .
V: TRBV19
J: TRBJ1-2
size: few
DNA: TGTGCCAGTAGTATAGCAGGGAACTATGGCTACACCTTC
CDR3: CASSIAGNYGYTF